Sequencing of this TCR beta chain was carried out in a study of T-cell memory formation after mild COVID-19. Notes on the study in general: The appearance of some responding clones in pre-infection memory suggested that cross-reactive memory joined.

MiXCR was run by TCRdb on the 5' RACE reads, yielding one entry per CDR3 protein. Among over 150,000 distinct CDR3 sequences, 20% to 25% were seen once, and the ten largest hold 23%. Comment on this clonotype: As yet, its antigen is unknown.

Trimming removed 0 bases from V and 4 bases from J, with 9 bases in between. The germline gives CDR1 ENHRY, CDR2 SYGVKD. This CDR3 is built from 14 residues. The sequence derives from an adult woman who had mild COVID-19 (a few samples of this study predate the infection). Cell type and time point are not known. Sequenced material: PBMCs or a T cell subset sorted from them (not recorded which). This chain joins TRBV10-3 and TRBJ1-1; no clear D gene. CDR3 protein: CAISESRRFTEAFF. The DNA of the CDR3 is TGTGCCATCAGTGAGTCACGGAGGTTCACTGAAGCTTTCTTT.